This entry lists 8 T cell receptor beta chains sequenced from one sample in a study of lymphopenia after photon versus proton radiotherapy (dated 2019 in TCRdb). The library was produced with the immunoSEQ multiplex PCR assay. This immuneACCESS table, as held by TCRdb, lists in-frame sequences with V and J called but not all clones. Of the missing ones, under half trace to an unresolved V gene in checked studies; the others have no known cause. A total of 150,000 or so clones appear in this sample, approximately 86% of them only once. Around 5% of the sample goes to the ten largest clones. Here the sequenced sample was peripheral blood, taken from a patient treated with photon-based radiotherapy. The receptors were gathered from a man aged 50 to 59 with gastric cancer.

The chain combines TRBV27 with TRBJ1-1; maybe TRBD1 (5 bases). V was shortened by 6 bases and J by 2 bases, with 19 bases between the two germline ends. This CDR3 has 16 residues. Germline assignment: CDR1 MNHEY and CDR2 SMNVEV (reference sequence). CDR3 loop: CASRPRGGDRNTEAFF. The CDR3 nucleotides are TGTGCCAGCAGACCCCGTGGGGGGGACCGAAACACTGAAGCTTTCTTT.

The rearrangement joins TRBV4-2 to TRBJ2-2; D is possibly TRBD2 (5 bases). CDR3 length: 14 residues. With 3 bases removed from V and 10 bases from J, the gap between germline ends came to 15 bases. The V gene's germline CDR1 is LGHNA and CDR2 YNFKEQ. The CDR3 loop is CASSHLGTGLELFF. CDR3 sequence (DNA): TGTGCCAGCAGCCACCTTGGAACTGGACTGGAGCTGTTTTTT.

This rearrangement joins TRBV15 to TRBJ2-1; 10 positions agree with TRBD2. The CDR3 extends over 17 amino acids. Per germline, CDR1 LNHNV and CDR2 YYDKDF (reference sequence). With V trimmed by 0 bases and J by 5 bases, 7 bases remained unmatched. The CDR3 DNA follows: TGTGCCACCAGCAGAGATCGGGGTAGCGGGAGGAACAATGAGCAGTTCTTC. Protein sequence: CATSRDRGSGRNNEQFF.

The rearrangement uses TRBV5-1 and TRBJ2-3; 7 bases are a match to TRBD2. With 2 bases clipped from V and 0 bases from J, the junction kept 3 bases outside the gene matches. This CDR3 is 15 amino acids long. Germline loops: CDR1 SGHRS, CDR2 YFSETQ. CDR3 protein: CASSLEAGSTDTQYF. In DNA, the CDR3 is TGCGCCAGCAGCTTAGAAGCGGGAAGCACAGATACGCAGTATTTT.

V is TRBV6-1 and J is TRBJ1-1, with a tentative D call TRBD1 (5 bases). V shed 10 bases and J shed 3 bases, with 12 bases lying between them. This CDR3 is built from 12 residues. From germline, CDR1 is MNHNS and CDR2 SASEGT. As DNA, the CDR3 is TGTGCCACCGCCGGGGGGGACACTGAAGCTTTCTTT. This translates into CATAGGDTEAFF.

This chain uses TRBV4-2 with TRBJ1-1; D gene uncertain. The CDR3 covers 13 residues. From germline, CDR1 is LGHNA and CDR2 YNFKEQ. V dropped 0 bases and J dropped 10 bases, with 12 bases sitting between them. The CDR3 nucleotides read TGTGCCAGCAGCCAAGACATCCGTGGAACAGCTTTCTTT. Its protein is CASSQDIRGTAFF.

Written as DNA, the CDR3 is TGTGCCAGCAGCTTACAGTACCAAGAGACCCAGTACTTC. Amino acid sequence: CASSLQYQETQYF. V is TRBV7-3 and J is TRBJ2-5; D is ambiguous. The CDR3 extends over 13 amino acids. Per germline, CDR1 SGHTA and CDR2 FQGTGA. Trimming took off 2 bases at V and 0 bases at J, with 4 bases between the two ends.

About this clone: At the DNA level, this CDR3 is encoded by other sequences in the same sample as well. The CDR3 DNA sequence: TGCGCCAGCAGCTCCACAGCTAACACTGAAGCTTTCTTT. Its translation: CASSSTANTEAFF. The V and J genes are TRBV5-1 and TRBJ1-1; unclear D gene. This CDR3 region has 13 residues. Germline CDR1 SGHRS, CDR2 YFSETQ. Trimming shortened V by 3 bases and J by 2 bases, and 8 bases separated the two germline ends.